The source of this TCR beta chain is a study of cytomegalovirus exposure and HLA in healthy donors. The PCR employed 60 Vbeta primers together with 13 Jbeta primers. The method was immunoSEQ multiplex PCR; TCRdb's version includes in-frame clones alone and lacks a portion of them. This sample has about 120,000 clones, with around 77% found just once. The V and J ends lost 6 bases and 1 base respectively, with 15 bases between them. Germline V gene sequence: CDR1 MDHEN, CDR2 SYDVKM. This CDR3 comprises 15 residues. Sequencing used PBMCs. The chain couples TRBV28 to TRBJ1-1; D ambiguous. The receptor's source is a human donor in good health. CDR3 coding DNA: TGTGCCAGCAGCTTCTCATCCCGGGGGAACACTGAAGCTTTCTTT. It encodes CASSFSSRGNTEAFF.